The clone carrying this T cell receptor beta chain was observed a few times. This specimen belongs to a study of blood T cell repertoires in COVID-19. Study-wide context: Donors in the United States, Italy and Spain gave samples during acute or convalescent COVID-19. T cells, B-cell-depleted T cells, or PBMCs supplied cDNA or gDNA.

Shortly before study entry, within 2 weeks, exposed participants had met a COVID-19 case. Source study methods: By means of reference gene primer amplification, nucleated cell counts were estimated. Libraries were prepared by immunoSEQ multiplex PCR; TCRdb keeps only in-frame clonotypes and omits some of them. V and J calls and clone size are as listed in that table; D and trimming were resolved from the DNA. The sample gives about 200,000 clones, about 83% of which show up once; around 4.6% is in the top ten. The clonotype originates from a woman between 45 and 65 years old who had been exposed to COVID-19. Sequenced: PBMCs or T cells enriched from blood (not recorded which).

CDR3 bases: TGTGCCAGGCAGGGTTGGGGAACTGAAGCTTTCTTT. Protein: CARQGWGTEAFF. This rearrangement joins TRBV21-1 to TRBJ1-1; whether TRBD1, the table's D call, matches the DNA was not checked. TRBV21-1 is a pseudogene locus. The CDR3 covers 12 residues.